The sequence of this T cell receptor beta chain was determined in a study of T cell clones after liver transplantation. Study overall: Three of the eight recipients were HCV-positive; the rest had non-autoimmune, non-viral transplant indications.

Assay used: immunoSEQ multiplex PCR; TCRdb lists only in-frame clones, some missing. The profile covers roughly 49,000 clones, with 70% to 75% appearing a single time and just under 10% taken by the ten largest. Germline-derived CDR1 and CDR2 are MNHNS and SASEGT. The V end was cut by 6 bases, the J end by 0 bases, with 12 bases between. This CDR3 spans 14 amino acids. Turning to this clone: Its antigen is not identified.

Points from the study as a whole: Donor-reactive sequences fell more than third party-reactive ones, suggesting partial deletion.

The clonotype originates from a human patient who received a liver transplant. These T cells may partly come from the graft donor. Specimen: CD4+ T cells from blood, collected more than 53 months after liver transplant. The chain links TRBV6-1 to TRBJ2-7; D is uncertain. Here the CDR3 DNA reads TGTGCCAGCAGCGTAGACCGGAGCTCCTACGAGCAGTACTTC. Protein product: CASSVDRSSYEQYF.